In this sample, the clone carrying this T cell receptor beta chain turned up a few times. This sample was included in a study of cytomegalovirus exposure and HLA in healthy donors. The PCR ran on 60 Vbeta and 13 Jbeta primers. TCRdb's table, derived via immunoSEQ multiplex PCR, lists solely in-frame clones and lacks some. This table holds about 200,000 clones, about four fifths found once. CDR1 and CDR2 from the germline V gene are MGHDK and SYGVNS. This CDR3 has 17 amino acids. Trimming removed 5 bases from V and 4 bases from J, with 24 bases in between. The receptor was derived from a man in his forties in good health and CMV-seropositive. The chain carries TRBV25-1 and TRBJ2-7, with D possibly being TRBD2 (5 bases). The sequencing sample was made of PBMCs. The CDR3: CASSPKLGISQYYEQYF. In DNA, the CDR3 is TGTGCCAGCAGTCCTAAGCTCGGGATTTCACAGTATTACGAGCAGTACTTC.